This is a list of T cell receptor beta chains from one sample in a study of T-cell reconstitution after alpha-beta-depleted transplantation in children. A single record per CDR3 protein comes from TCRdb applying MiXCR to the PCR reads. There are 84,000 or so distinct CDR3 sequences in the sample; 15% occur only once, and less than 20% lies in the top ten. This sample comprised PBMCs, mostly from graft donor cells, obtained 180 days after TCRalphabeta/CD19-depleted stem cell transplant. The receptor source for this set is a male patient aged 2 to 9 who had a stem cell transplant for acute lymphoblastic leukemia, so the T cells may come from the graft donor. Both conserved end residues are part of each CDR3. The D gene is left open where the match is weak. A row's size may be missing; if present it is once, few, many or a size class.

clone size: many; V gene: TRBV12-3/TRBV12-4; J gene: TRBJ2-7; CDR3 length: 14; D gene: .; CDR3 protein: CASSYGDFRYEQYF; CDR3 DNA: TGTGCCAGCAGTTATGGGGACTTTAGGTACGAGCAGTACTTC
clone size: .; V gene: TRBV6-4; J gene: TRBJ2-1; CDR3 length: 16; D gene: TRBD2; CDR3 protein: CASSASKGGGYNEQFF; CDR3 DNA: TGTGCCAGCAGTGCCTCAAAGGGCGGGGGGTACAATGAGCAGTTCTTC
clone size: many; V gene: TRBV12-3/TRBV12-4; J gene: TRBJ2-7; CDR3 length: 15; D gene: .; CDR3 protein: CASRPGLSGLHEQYF; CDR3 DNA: TGTGCCAGCAGACCGGGACTTTCCGGACTCCACGAGCAGTACTTC
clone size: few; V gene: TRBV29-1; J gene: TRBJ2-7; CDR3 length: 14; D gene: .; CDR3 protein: CSVELGGKVYEQYF; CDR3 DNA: TGCAGCGTTGAATTGGGGGGTAAGGTCTACGAGCAGTACTTC
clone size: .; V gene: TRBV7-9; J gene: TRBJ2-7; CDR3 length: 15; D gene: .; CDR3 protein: CASSSNRALVDEQYF; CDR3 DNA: TGTGCCAGCAGCTCTAACCGGGCCCTTGTGGACGAGCAGTACTTC
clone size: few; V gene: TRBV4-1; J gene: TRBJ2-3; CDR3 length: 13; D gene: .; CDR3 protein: CASSHDPSDTQYF; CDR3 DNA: TGCGCCAGCAGCCACGACCCCTCGGATACGCAGTATTTT
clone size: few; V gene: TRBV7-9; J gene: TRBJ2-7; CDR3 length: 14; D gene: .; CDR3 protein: CASSPGSSWYEQYF; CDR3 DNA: TGTGCCAGCAGCCCGGGGAGTTCCTGGTACGAGCAGTACTTC
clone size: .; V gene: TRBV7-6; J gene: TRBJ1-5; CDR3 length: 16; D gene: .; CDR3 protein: CASSLAKGGFDHPQHF; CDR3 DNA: TGTGCCAGCAGCTTAGCTAAAGGGGGGTTTGATCATCCCCAGCATTTT
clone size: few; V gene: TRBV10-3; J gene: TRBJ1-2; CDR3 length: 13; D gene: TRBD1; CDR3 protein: CVISTGSDYGYTF; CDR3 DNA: TGTGTCATTTCGACAGGGTCCGACTATGGCTACACCTTC
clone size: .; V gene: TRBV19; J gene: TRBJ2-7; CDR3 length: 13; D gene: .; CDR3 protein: CASSISESYEQYF; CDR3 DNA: TGTGCCAGTAGTATATCGGAATCCTACGAGCAGTACTTC
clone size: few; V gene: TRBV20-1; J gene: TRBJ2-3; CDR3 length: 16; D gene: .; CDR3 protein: CSARWVDSVTTDTQYF; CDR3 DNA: TGCAGTGCTAGATGGGTGGACAGCGTTACTACAGATACGCAGTATTTT
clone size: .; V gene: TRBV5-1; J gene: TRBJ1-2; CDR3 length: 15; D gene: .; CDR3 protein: CASSLSGRDGAGYTF; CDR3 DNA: TGCGCCAGCAGCTTGTCGGGCCGGGACGGCGCTGGCTACACCTTC
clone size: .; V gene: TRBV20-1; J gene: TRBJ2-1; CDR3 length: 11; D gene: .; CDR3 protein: CSATPGVEQFF; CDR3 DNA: TGCAGTGCTACCCCGGGCGTAGAGCAGTTCTTC
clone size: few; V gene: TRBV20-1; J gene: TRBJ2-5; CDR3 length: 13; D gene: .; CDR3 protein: CSASKTAQETQYF; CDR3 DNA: TGCAGTGCTAGTAAGACAGCTCAAGAGACCCAGTACTTC
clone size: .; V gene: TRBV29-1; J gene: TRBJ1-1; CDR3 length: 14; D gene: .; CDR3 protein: CSGRTGPMNTEAFF; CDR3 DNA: TGCAGCGGACGAACAGGGCCGATGAACACTGAAGCTTTCTTT
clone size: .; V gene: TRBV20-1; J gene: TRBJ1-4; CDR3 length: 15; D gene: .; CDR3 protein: CSAGGGLQLMKNCFF; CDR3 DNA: .
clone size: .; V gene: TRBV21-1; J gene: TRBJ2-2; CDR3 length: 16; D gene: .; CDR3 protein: CASSKIRGTWNGELFF; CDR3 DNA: TGTGCCAGCAGCAAAATAAGGGGGACTTGGAACGGGGAGCTGTTTTTT
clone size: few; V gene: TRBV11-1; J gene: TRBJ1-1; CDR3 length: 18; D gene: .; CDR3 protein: CASSLRPLLGPQNTEAFF; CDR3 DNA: TGTGCCAGCAGCTTAAGACCCCTATTAGGACCGCAGAACACTGAAGCTTTCTTT
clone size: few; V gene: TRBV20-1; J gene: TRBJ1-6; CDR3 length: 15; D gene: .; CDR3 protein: CSARVAVLDNSPLHF; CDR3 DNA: TGCAGTGCCCGAGTTGCCGTTTTGGATAATTCACCCCTCCACTTT
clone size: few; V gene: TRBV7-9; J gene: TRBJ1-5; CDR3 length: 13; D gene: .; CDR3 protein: CASSLAAYQPQHF; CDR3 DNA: TGTGCCAGCAGCTTAGCTGCATATCAGCCCCAGCATTTT
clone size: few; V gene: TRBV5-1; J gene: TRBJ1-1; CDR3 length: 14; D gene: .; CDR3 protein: CASSFLGRNTEAFF; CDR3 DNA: TGCGCCAGCAGCTTCCTGGGTAGGAACACTGAAGCTTTCTTT
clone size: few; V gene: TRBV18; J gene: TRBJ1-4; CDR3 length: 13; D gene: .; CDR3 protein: CASSPASLMTLFF; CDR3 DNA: TGTGCCAGCTCACCCGCGTCGCTGATGACACTGTTTTTT
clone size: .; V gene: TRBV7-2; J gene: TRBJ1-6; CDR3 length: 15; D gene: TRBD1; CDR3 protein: CASCILGQGDSPLHF; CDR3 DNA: TGTGCCAGCTGCATACTGGGACAGGGAGATTCACCCCTCCACTTT
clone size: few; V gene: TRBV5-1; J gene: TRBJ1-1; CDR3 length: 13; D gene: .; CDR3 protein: CASSPGWNTEAFF; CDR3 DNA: TGCGCCAGCAGCCCCGGCTGGAACACTGAAGCTTTCTTT
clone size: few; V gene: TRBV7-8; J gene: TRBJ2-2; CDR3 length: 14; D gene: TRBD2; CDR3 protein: CASRQSGVNGELFF; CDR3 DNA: TGTGCCAGCAGGCAGAGCGGGGTTAACGGGGAGCTGTTTTTT
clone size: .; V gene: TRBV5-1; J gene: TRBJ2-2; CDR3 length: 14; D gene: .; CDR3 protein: CASSLAGLTGELFF; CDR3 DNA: TGCGCCAGCAGCTTGGCCGGGCTCACCGGGGAGCTGTTTTTT
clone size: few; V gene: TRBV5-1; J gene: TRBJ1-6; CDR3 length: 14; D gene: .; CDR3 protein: CASSWDGSNSPLHF; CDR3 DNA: TGCGCCAGCAGCTGGGACGGTTCTAATTCACCCCTCCACTTT
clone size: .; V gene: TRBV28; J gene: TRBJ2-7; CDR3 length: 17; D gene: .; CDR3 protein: CASSLLTLTGSEYEQYF; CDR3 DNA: TGTGCCAGCAGTTTATTGACCCTAACAGGTTCCGAGTACGAGCAGTACTTC
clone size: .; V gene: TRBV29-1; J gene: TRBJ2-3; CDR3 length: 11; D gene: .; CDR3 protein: CSVSPTDTQYF; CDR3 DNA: TGCAGCGTCTCCCCCACAGATACGCAGTATTTT
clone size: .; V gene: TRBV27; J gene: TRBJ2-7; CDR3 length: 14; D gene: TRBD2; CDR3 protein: CASSSGLAGYEQYF; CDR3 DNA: TGTGCCAGCAGTTCCGGACTAGCGGGGTACGAGCAGTACTTC
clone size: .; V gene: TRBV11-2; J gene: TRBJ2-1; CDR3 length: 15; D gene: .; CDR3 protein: CASSLIRGDNNEQFF; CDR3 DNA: TGTGCCAGCAGCTTAATCCGGGGGGACAACAATGAGCAGTTCTTC
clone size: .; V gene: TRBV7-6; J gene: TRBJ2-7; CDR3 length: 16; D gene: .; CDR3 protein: CASSLARTCRVYEQYF; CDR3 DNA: TGTGCCAGCAGCTTAGCCCGAACGTGCCGTGTTTACGAGCAGTACTTC
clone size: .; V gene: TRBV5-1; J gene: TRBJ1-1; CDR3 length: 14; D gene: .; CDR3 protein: CASSAGGQGTEAFF; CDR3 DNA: TGCGCCAGCAGCGCCGGTGGGCAGGGCACTGAAGCTTTCTTT
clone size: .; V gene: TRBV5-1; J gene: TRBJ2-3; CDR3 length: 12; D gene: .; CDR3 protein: CASSLLPPQEYF; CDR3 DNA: TGCGCCAGCAGCTTGCTCCCACCCCAGGAGTATTTT
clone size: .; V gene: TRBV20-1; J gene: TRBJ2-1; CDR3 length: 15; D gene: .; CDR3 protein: CSASRQIGPYNEQFF; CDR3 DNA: TGCAGTGCTAGTCGGCAGATCGGGCCCTACAATGAGCAGTTCTTC
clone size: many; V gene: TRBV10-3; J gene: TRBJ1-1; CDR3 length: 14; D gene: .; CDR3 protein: CAISERVMNTEAFF; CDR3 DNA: TGTGCCATCAGTGAGCGGGTAATGAACACTGAAGCTTTCTTT
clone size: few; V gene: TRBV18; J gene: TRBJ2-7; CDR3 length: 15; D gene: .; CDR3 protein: CASSPQPGPQYEQYF; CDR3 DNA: TGTGCCAGCTCACCACAACCGGGACCCCAGTACGAGCAGTACTTC
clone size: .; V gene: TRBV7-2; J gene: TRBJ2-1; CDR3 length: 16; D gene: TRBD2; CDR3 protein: CASSPLGSGGGNEQFF; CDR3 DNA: TGTGCCAGCAGCCCGCTCGGGAGCGGGGGGGGCAATGAGCAGTTCTTC
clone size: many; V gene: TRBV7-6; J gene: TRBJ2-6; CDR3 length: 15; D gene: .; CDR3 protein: CASSPQGFGANVLTF; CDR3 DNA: TGTGCCAGCAGCCCGCAGGGGTTTGGGGCCAACGTCCTGACTTTC
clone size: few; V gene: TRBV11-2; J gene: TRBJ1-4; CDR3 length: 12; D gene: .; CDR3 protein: CASLGWGTSLFF; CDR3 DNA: TGTGCCTCCTTAGGATGGGGAACCAGTCTGTTTTTT
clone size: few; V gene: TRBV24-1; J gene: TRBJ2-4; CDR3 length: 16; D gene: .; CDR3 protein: CATSVSPDISFNIQYF; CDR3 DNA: TGTGCCACCAGTGTTTCTCCGGACATTTCGTTCAACATTCAGTACTTC
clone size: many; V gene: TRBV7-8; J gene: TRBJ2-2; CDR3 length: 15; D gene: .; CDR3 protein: CASSPSLGYTGELFF; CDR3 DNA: TGTGCCAGCAGCCCATCTTTAGGATACACCGGGGAGCTGTTTTTT
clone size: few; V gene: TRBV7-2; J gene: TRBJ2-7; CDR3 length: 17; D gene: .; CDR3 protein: CASSFRGWAISSYEQYF; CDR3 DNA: TGTGCCAGCAGCTTCCGGGGCTGGGCAATCAGCTCCTACGAGCAGTACTTC
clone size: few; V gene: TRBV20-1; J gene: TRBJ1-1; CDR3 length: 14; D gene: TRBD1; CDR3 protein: CSAGPDRENTEAFF; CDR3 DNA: TGCAGTGCGGGCCCGGACAGGGAGAACACTGAAGCTTTCTTT
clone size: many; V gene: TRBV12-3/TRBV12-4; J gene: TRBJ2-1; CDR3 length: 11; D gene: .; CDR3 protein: CASSLRTEQFF; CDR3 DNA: TGTGCCAGCAGTTTAAGAACAGAGCAGTTCTTC
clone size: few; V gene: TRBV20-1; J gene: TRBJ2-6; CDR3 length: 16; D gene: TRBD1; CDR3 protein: CSANRQGISGANVLTF; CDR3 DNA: TGCAGTGCTAACCGACAGGGGATCTCGGGGGCCAACGTCCTGACTTTC
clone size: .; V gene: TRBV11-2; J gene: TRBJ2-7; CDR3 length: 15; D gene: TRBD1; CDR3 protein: CASSLGGTGLGEQYF; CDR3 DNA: TGTGCCAGCAGCTTAGGAGGGACAGGGCTCGGGGAGCAGTACTTC
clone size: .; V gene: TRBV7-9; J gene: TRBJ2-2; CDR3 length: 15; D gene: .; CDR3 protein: CASSLGDLWQGELFF; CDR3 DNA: TGTGCCAGCAGCTTAGGAGATTTGTGGCAAGGGGAGCTGTTTTTT
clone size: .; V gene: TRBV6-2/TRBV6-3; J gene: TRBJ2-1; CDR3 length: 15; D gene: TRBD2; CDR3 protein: CASSLPGLAIYEQFF; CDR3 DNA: TGTGCCAGCAGTCTCCCGGGACTAGCGATCTATGAGCAGTTCTTC
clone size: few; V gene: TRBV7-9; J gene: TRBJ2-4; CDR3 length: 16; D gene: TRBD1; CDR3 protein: CASSEGQGLSKNIQYF; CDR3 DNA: TGTGCCAGCAGCGAAGGACAGGGATTGTCCAAAAACATTCAGTACTTC
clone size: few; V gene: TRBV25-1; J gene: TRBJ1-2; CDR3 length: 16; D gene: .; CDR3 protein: CASSEFRVGKDYGYTF; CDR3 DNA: TGTGCCAGCAGTGAATTCCGGGTAGGGAAGGACTATGGCTACACCTTC
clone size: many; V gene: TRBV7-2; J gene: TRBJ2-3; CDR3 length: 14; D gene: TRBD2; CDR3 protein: CASSSGLATDTQYF; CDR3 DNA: TGTGCCAGCTCTAGCGGGTTGGCCACAGATACGCAGTATTTT
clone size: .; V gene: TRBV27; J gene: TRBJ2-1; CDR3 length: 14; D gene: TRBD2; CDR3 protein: CASLGEGSYNEQFF; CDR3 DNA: TGTGCCAGCCTCGGGGAGGGGTCCTACAATGAGCAGTTCTTC
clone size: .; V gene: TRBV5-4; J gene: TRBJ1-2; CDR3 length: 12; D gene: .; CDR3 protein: CASSLYRAGYTF; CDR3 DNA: TGTGCCAGCAGCTTGTATAGGGCTGGCTACACCTTC
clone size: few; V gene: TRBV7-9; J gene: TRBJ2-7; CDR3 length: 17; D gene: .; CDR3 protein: CASSPLELRGKAYEQYF; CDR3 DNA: TGTGCCAGCAGCCCACTCGAACTCAGGGGTAAAGCCTACGAGCAGTACTTC
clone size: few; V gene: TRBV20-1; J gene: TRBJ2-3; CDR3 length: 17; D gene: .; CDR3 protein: CCARDSRRTLGADTQYF; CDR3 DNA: TGCTGTGCTAGAGATTCCCGGCGAACTCTCGGGGCAGATACGCAGTATTTT
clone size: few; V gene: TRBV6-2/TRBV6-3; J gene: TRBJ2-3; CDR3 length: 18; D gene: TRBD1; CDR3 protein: CASSYLRYRGRSSDTQYF; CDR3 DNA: TGTGCCAGCAGTTACCTGCGCTACAGGGGGCGCTCGTCGGATACGCAGTATTTT